These 32 T cell receptor beta chains were sequenced from one sample in a study of T cells after yellow fever vaccination. MiXCR was run by TCRdb on the 5' RACE reads, yielding one entry per CDR3 protein. This sample has tens of thousands of distinct CDR3 sequences, with approximately 6.6% found just once. Source: CD8+ T cells not binding an NS4B(214-222) dextramer, sorted from PBMCs, taken roughly seven weeks after the first yellow fever vaccination. These receptors all come from a man between 18 and 29 years old who received the YFV17D yellow fever vaccine.

This chain connects TRBV20-1 to TRBJ2-1; 7 bases match TRBD1. The germline V gene encodes CDR1 DFQATT and CDR2 SNEGSKA (reference sequence). Trimming cost V 6 bases and J 7 bases; bases outside gene matches: 27. This CDR3 has 19 residues. CDR3 amino acids: CSALSYGARQGSVGNEQFF. CDR3 sequence (DNA): TGCAGTGCCTTATCCTACGGAGCCAGACAGGGCTCGGTCGGAAATGAGCAGTTCTTC.

The V gene is TRBV6-6, the J gene TRBJ1-1; D uncertain. The germline gives CDR1 MNHNY, CDR2 SVGAGI (reference sequence). V lost 5 bases to trimming and J lost 1 base, with 8 bases between them. The CDR3 runs 13 residues. For the CDR3, the DNA is TGTGCCAGCAGTCTAGCGCAGAACACTGAAGCTTTCTTT. This codes for CASSLAQNTEAFF.

This clonotype came up many times. The CDR3 sequence is CASGFPRAGAGGYTF. Written as DNA, the CDR3 is TGTGCTAGTGGTTTCCCCCGTGCGGGGGCGGGTGGCTACACCTTC. The chain links TRBV12-5 to TRBJ1-2; D is possibly TRBD1 (6 bases). The CDR3 runs 15 residues. Germline CDR1 and CDR2: LGHNT and FRNRAP. The V end lost 3 bases, the J end lost 7 bases, and 18 bases lay between the germline ends.

The chain joins TRBV3-1 to TRBJ2-5, with D possibly being TRBD1 or TRBD2 (5 bases each). The V gene lost 3 bases and the J gene lost 2 bases, with 13 bases spanning the gap. Per germline, CDR1 LGHDT and CDR2 YNNKEL (reference sequence). The CDR3 is made up of 15 amino acids. This CDR3 reads CASSQGRQRQETQYF. The CDR3 bases are TGTGCCAGCAGCCAGGGGAGACAGAGACAAGAGACCCAGTACTTC.

This clonotype occurred a few times. The rearrangement links TRBV4-2 to TRBJ2-2, with 10 bases matching TRBD1. The V and J ends lost 5 bases and 6 bases, in that order; junction bases with no gene match: 6. This CDR3 has 15 amino acids. CDR1 and CDR2 (germline): LGHNA, YNFKEQ. This chain's CDR3 is CASSTGTGEAGELFF. Here the CDR3 DNA reads TGTGCCAGCAGCACCGGGACAGGGGAAGCCGGGGAGCTGTTTTTT.

This clonotype was detected a few times. V and J are TRBV5-4 and TRBJ2-7; possible D gene TRBD1, 6 bases. The CDR3 totals 14 residues. Germline CDR1 and CDR2: SGHNT and YYREEE (reference sequence). Deletions cut 2 bases from V and 1 base from J, with 10 bases between. CDR3 amino acids: CASSFGGHSYEQYV. CDR3 DNA sequence: TGTGCCAGCAGCTTTGGGGGACATTCCTACGAGCAGTACGTC.

The chain combines TRBV4-3 with TRBJ2-3; D gene ambiguous. The CDR3 consists of 16 residues. V was clipped by 0 bases and J by 0 bases, with 10 bases between them. Looked up from germline, CDR1 is LGHNA and CDR2 is YSLEER. CDR3 amino acids: CASSQDPAPSTDTQYF. CDR3 DNA: TGCGCCAGCAGCCAAGATCCAGCGCCCAGCACAGATACGCAGTATTTT.

This clonotype was seen at least ten times. The V and J genes are TRBV4-1 and TRBJ1-1; possibly TRBD1 for D (5 bases). Germline values: CDR1 MGHRA, CDR2 YSYEKL. The CDR3 consists of 14 residues. V lost 0 bases, J lost 5 bases, and 10 bases lay in between. This chain's CDR3 is CASSQEQGMTEAFF. The DNA of the CDR3 is TGCGCCAGCAGCCAAGAGCAGGGTATGACTGAAGCTTTCTTT.

This clonotype was counted only a few times. The chain links TRBV5-1 to TRBJ1-3, with 7 bases fitting TRBD1. J gave up 4 bases and V 1 base, and 8 bases lay outside the gene matches. The CDR3 is 16 residues long. Per the germline V gene, CDR1 is SGHRS and CDR2 is YFSETQ. The CDR3 DNA sequence: TGCGCCAGCAGCTTGTACGGGACAGCAAGCGGAAACACCATATATTTT. It encodes CASSLYGTASGNTIYF.

The chain employs TRBV3-1 and TRBJ2-1, with TRBD2 matching 7 bases. The V segment lost 4 bases and the J segment 4 bases; nucleotides outside the gene matches: 4. CDR1 and CDR2 from the germline V gene are LGHDT and YNNKEL (reference sequence). The CDR3 loop spans 14 amino acids. As DNA, the CDR3 is TGTGCCAGCAGCCGAGGAGCGGGGTACAATGAGCAGTTCTTC. Protein sequence: CASSRGAGYNEQFF.

This chain links TRBV12-3 or TRBV12-4 with TRBJ2-5; weak D call: TRBD1 (6 bases). The V gene lost 4 bases and the J gene lost 0 bases, with 24 bases spanning the gap. CDR3 length equals 19 residues. The CDR3 sequence: CASSSRNYDRLWYQETQYF. CDR3 in DNA: TGTGCCAGCAGTTCCCGGAATTACGACAGGCTCTGGTACCAAGAGACCCAGTACTTC.

In its sample, this clonotype was seen a few times. The V and J genes are TRBV12-3 or TRBV12-4 and TRBJ2-2; a weak D match, TRBD1 (6 bases). CDR3 length equals 14 residues. V lost 5 bases, J lost 7 bases, and 14 bases lay in between. Here the CDR3 DNA reads TGTGCCAGCAGTGCAGGGGTTAGGGGCGGGGAGCTGTTTTTT. It yields the protein CASSAGVRGGELFF.

The V call is TRBV4-1, the J call TRBJ1-1; 10 bases are a match to TRBD1. Germline CDR1 MGHRA, CDR2 YSYEKL. There are 16 residues in the CDR3. V lost 1 base to trimming and J lost 7 bases; unmatched junction nucleotides: 9. The CDR3: CASSQVATGGQGEAFF. The CDR3 bases are TGCGCCAGCAGCCAAGTTGCGACAGGGGGCCAAGGTGAAGCTTTCTTT.

The sample holds many counts of this clonotype. The rearrangement joins TRBV29-1 to TRBJ2-1, with TRBD2 matching 14 bases. From germline, CDR1 is SQVTM and CDR2 ANQGSEA. Trimming took 3 bases from V and 9 from J; bases not matched to a gene: 10. This CDR3 has 16 residues. Here the CDR3 DNA reads TGCAGCGTTGATCCGACTAGCGGGGGGGAGGGAGGTGAGCAGTTCTTC. It specifies CSVDPTSGGEGGEQFF.

The chain employs TRBV6-2 or TRBV6-3 and TRBJ2-3, with a weak D call TRBD1 (6 bases). Per the germline V gene, CDR1 is MNHEY and CDR2 is SVGEGT. The V end was cut by 6 bases, the J end by 2 bases, with 12 bases between. The CDR3 has 14 residues. CDR3 in DNA: TGTGCCAGCAGCAGGGACACCTACACAGATACGCAGTATTTT. This codes for CASSRDTYTDTQYF.

This clonotype came up many times. V gene TRBV12-3 or TRBV12-4 combines with J gene TRBJ1-1, with D hard to call. The CDR3 spans 13 residues. The V gene lost 6 bases and the J gene lost 0 bases, with 8 bases spanning the gap. The CDR3 region is CASSVRVNTEAFF. CDR3 nucleotides: TGTGCCAGCAGCGTTAGGGTGAACACTGAAGCTTTCTTT.

The chain carries TRBV20-1 and TRBJ1-2; a possible D gene is TRBD1 (5 bases). Trimming cost V 6 bases and J 3 bases, with 14 bases left between them. This CDR3 region has 13 residues. Germline V gene sequence: CDR1 DFQATT, CDR2 SNEGSKA (reference sequence). The CDR3 DNA is TGCAGTGCGCCGGGGGTTTGGGACTATGGCTACACCTTC. Translation: CSAPGVWDYGYTF.

This clonotype was observed many times. The chain combines TRBV24-1 with TRBJ2-1; TRBD2 matches at 8 bases. The V gene's germline CDR1 is KGHDR and CDR2 SFDVKD. The CDR3 runs to 13 residues. J gave up 5 bases and V 7 bases, and 3 bases lay outside the gene matches. Written as DNA, the CDR3 is TGTGCCACCAGGGCGGGGGGTGACAATGAGCAGTTCTTC. This translates into CATRAGGDNEQFF.

This chain connects TRBV7-2 to TRBJ2-7; D might be TRBD2 (7 bases). The CDR3 sequence is 15 residues long. Per germline, CDR1 SGHTA and CDR2 FQGNSA. Trimming pared 3 bases from V and 4 bases from J, leaving 16 bases between. The CDR3 spells CASSFFRGAMYEQYF. The CDR3, as DNA: TGTGCCAGCAGCTTCTTCCGGGGGGCTATGTACGAGCAGTACTTC.

This clonotype was counted many times. V is TRBV9 and J is TRBJ2-1, with D perhaps matching TRBD2 (7 bases). CDR3 length: 16 amino acids. The germline gives CDR1 SGDLS, CDR2 YYNGEE. Trimming took off 2 bases at V and 6 bases at J, with 18 bases between the two ends. The CDR3 DNA is TGTGCCAGCAGCGTCTTTCCGACGGGGGGCTTCAATGAGCAGTTCTTC. This translates into CASSVFPTGGFNEQFF. Full variable domain (missing parts from reference TRBV9 and TRBJ2-1): DSGVTQTPKHLITATGQRVTLRCSPRSGDLSVYWYQQSLDQGLQFLIQYYNGEERAKGNILERFSAQQFPDLHSELNLSSLELGDSALYFCASSVFPTGGFNEQFFGPGTRLTVL.

V usage is TRBV6-2 or TRBV6-3 and J usage is TRBJ1-1; D call uncertain. The ends were cut back, 7 bases at V and 2 bases at J, with 11 bases in the middle. Germline lookup yields CDR1 MNHEY and CDR2 SVGEGT. This CDR3 has 13 residues. CDR3 DNA: TGTGCCAGCACCCGAACACCAAACACTGAAGCTTTCTTT. It encodes CASTRTPNTEAFF.

CDR3 loop: CSVEEGSTF. CDR3 sequence (DNA): TGCAGCGTTGAAGAGGGTTCCACCTTC. The chain has TRBV29-1 and TRBJ1-2, with D hard to call. CDR3 size: 9 residues. Between the trimmed V and J ends, which lost 0 bases and 13 bases, there was a span of 6 bases. Germline lookup yields CDR1 SQVTM and CDR2 ANQGSEA.

This clonotype was seen repeatedly, ten times or more. In nucleotides, the CDR3 is TGTGCCAGCAGCCCCCCAATCTCTTACGAGCAGTACTTC. Amino acids: CASSPPISYEQYF. This sequence joins TRBV7-9 and TRBJ2-7, with D uncertain. With 5 bases removed from V and 4 bases from J, the gap between germline ends came to 12 bases. Germline assignment: CDR1 SEHNR and CDR2 FQNEAQ (reference sequence). This CDR3 contains 13 residues. The variable domain in full, with the rest retrieved from reference TRBV7-9 and TRBJ2-7, is DTGVSQNPRHKITKRGQNVTFRCDPISEHNRLYWYRQTLGQGPEFLTYFQNEAQLEKSRLLSDRFSAERPKGSFSTLEIQRTEQGDSAMYLCASSPPISYEQYFGPGTRLTVT.

The table lists this clonotype with many counts. The chain couples TRBV6-1 to TRBJ2-7; the match to TRBD1 covers 8 bases. Germline trimming cut 5 bases from V and 2 bases from J; bases unmatched to any gene: 5. The CDR3 contains 14 residues. CDR1 and CDR2 from the germline V gene are MNHNS and SASEGT. The DNA for the CDR3 is TGTGCCAGCAGTCCAGGGGGACAGGCCTACGAGCAGTACGTC. Amino acids: CASSPGGQAYEQYV.

This clonotype has just a few counts. The rearrangement joins TRBV12-3 or TRBV12-4 to TRBJ2-1, with TRBD1 identical over 9 bases. Trimming took 6 bases from V and 6 from J; bases not matched to a gene: 6. The CDR3 runs 14 residues. The CDR3 spells CASRQGTGLNEQFF. As DNA, the CDR3 is TGTGCCAGCAGGCAAGGGACAGGGCTCAATGAGCAGTTCTTC.

In its sample, this clonotype was seen many times. The rearrangement links TRBV9 to TRBJ2-6, with D perhaps matching TRBD1 or TRBD2 (5 bases each). The V end was cut by 0 bases, the J end by 1 base, with 5 bases between. Germline lookup yields CDR1 SGDLS and CDR2 YYNGEE. This CDR3 has 15 amino acids. CDR3 nucleotides: TGTGCCAGCAGCGTAGGGGGGTCTGGGGCCAACGTCCTGACTTTC. As protein: CASSVGGSGANVLTF.

This clonotype has a count of ten or more. This sequence joins TRBV4-3 and TRBJ2-6; TRBD2 is a possible D gene (5 bases). CDR3 length: 15 residues. Germline V lookup: CDR1 LGHNA, CDR2 YSLEER. V lost 4 bases, J lost 2 bases, and 9 bases lay in between. CDR3 DNA: TGCGCCAGCAGCCGAGGGCCTACTGGGGCCAACGTCCTGACTTTC. Encoded protein: CASSRGPTGANVLTF.

The CDR3 spells CASSFPRAVADEKLFF. The DNA for the CDR3 is TGTGCCAGCAGTTTTCCCAGGGCGGTTGCGGATGAAAAACTGTTTTTT. The V gene is TRBV28, the J gene TRBJ1-4, with D possibly matching TRBD1 (5 bases). The germline gives CDR1 MDHEN, CDR2 SYDVKM. This CDR3 is built from 16 residues. V lost 3 bases to trimming and J lost 6 bases, with 17 bases between them.

This clonotype was counted only a few times. V gene TRBV27 combines with J gene TRBJ1-1, with no clear D. Germline CDR1 and CDR2: MNHEY and SMNVEV (reference sequence). CDR3 length equals 13 residues. V gave up 7 bases and J gave up 1 base, with 10 bases separating them. In DNA form, the CDR3 reads TGTGCCAGCAATCAGGCAGAGAACACTGAAGCTTTCTTT. Its translation: CASNQAENTEAFF.

This clonotype has just a few counts. This chain joins TRBV12-3 or TRBV12-4 and TRBJ1-2; no reliable D call. CDR3 length: 12 amino acids. V was shortened by 3 bases and J by 5 bases, with 7 bases between the two germline ends. DNA for the CDR3: TGTGCCAGCAGTTTGCGATTTTATGGCTACACCTTC. This encodes CASSLRFYGYTF.

This clonotype was seen a handful of times. This chain joins TRBV18 and TRBJ2-1; TRBD1 or TRBD2 may be the D gene (5 bases each). Trimming removed 3 bases from V and 0 bases from J, with 12 bases in between. CDR1 and CDR2 from the germline V gene are KGHSH and LQKENI. This CDR3 has 16 amino acids. This CDR3 is CASSPVGVSSYNEQFF. CDR3 bases: TGTGCCAGCTCACCTGTGGGGGTAAGCTCCTACAATGAGCAGTTCTTC.

This clonotype was detected a few times. J is TRBJ2-2 and V is TRBV7-8; D perhaps matches TRBD2 (5 bases). The CDR3 extends over 15 amino acids. Deletions cut 3 bases from V and 6 bases from J, with 14 bases between. CDR1 and CDR2 from the germline V gene are SGHVS and FQNEAQ. This CDR3 is CASSLREYGPGELFF. CDR3 nucleotide sequence: TGTGCCAGCAGCTTGAGGGAGTATGGTCCCGGGGAGCTGTTTTTT.